Below are 27 T cell receptor beta chains sequenced from a single sample in a study of CD8 T cells in ankylosing spondylitis. In TCRdb, the 5' RACE reads were re-called with MiXCR into one record per CDR3 protein. The sample carries some 70,000 distinct CDR3 sequences, roughly 5.3% recorded once. Sequenced sample: blood, either unsorted or a sorted T cell fraction (not recorded which). Receptor source: a male donor with ankylosing spondylitis or in good health (not recorded which).

This clonotype has at least ten counts. This chain joins TRBV20-1 and TRBJ1-5; possible D gene TRBD1, 5 bases. The CDR3 spans 18 residues. CDR1 and CDR2 (germline): DFQATT, SNEGSKA (reference sequence). V was clipped by 5 bases and J by 1 base, with 24 bases between them. The DNA of the CDR3 is TGCAGTGCTGGCGGGGCAGTCGGGAGCGTCGAAAGCAATCAGCCCCAGCATTTT. Translation: CSAGGAVGSVESNQPQHF.

The chain has TRBV29-1 and TRBJ2-1; D possibly matches TRBD1 or TRBD2 (5 bases each). The CDR3 sequence is 11 residues long. Germline loops: CDR1 SQVTM, CDR2 ANQGSEA. V shed 8 bases and J shed 8 bases, with 13 bases lying between them. CDR3 sequence: CSLRWGYEQFF. CDR3 nucleotide sequence: TGCAGCTTACGGTGGGGGTATGAGCAGTTCTTC.

The gene calls are TRBV20-1 and TRBJ2-7, with a possible D match to TRBD2 (6 bases). The germline CDR1 and CDR2 sequences are DFQATT and SNEGSKA (reference sequence). The CDR3 contains 14 residues. The V gene lost 6 bases and the J gene lost 0 bases, with 15 bases spanning the gap. The CDR3 spells CSAPGLRSSYEQYF. CDR3 nucleotides: TGCAGTGCCCCGGGACTTAGAAGCTCCTACGAGCAGTACTTC.

This clonotype was seen ten or more times. The chain combines TRBV24-1 with TRBJ2-3; D not certain. V was trimmed by 3 bases and J by 2 bases, leaving 5 bases between them. The CDR3 has 13 residues. Germline V gene data show CDR1 as KGHDR and CDR2 as SFDVKD. Here the CDR3 DNA reads TGTGCCACCAGTGATGCGATCACAGATACGCAGTATTTT. Encoded protein: CATSDAITDTQYF.

This clonotype was recorded only once. This may be a read error: a much more frequent sequence differs by one nucleotide. This chain links TRBV28 with TRBJ2-5; D gene uncertain. The CDR3 consists of 13 residues. The germline CDR1 and CDR2 sequences are MDHEN and SYDVKM. Trimming stripped 5 bases from V and 2 bases from J, with 9 bases between. The CDR3 nucleotides are TGTGCCAGCAGTCCCCTAGGGCAAGAGACCCAGTACTTC. This codes for CASSPLGQETQYF.

This clonotype has ten or more counts. CDR3 nucleotide sequence: TGTGCCAGCAGCCAGGGACAGGGGGACAATGAGCAGTTCTTC. It specifies CASSQGQGDNEQFF. The J gene is TRBJ2-1, the V gene TRBV16, with TRBD1 identical over 11 bases. V was clipped by 3 bases and J by 5 bases; unmatched bases: 0. The CDR3 contains 14 residues. The germline V gene encodes CDR1 KGHSY and CDR2 FQNENV.

The table lists this clonotype with many counts. The chain combines TRBV24-1 with TRBJ2-5; no reliable D call. Germline-derived CDR1 and CDR2 are KGHDR and SFDVKD. Trimming stripped 3 bases from V and 1 base from J, with 5 bases between. The CDR3 has 13 amino acids. The DNA for the CDR3 is TGTGCCACCAGTGATCCCCCCCAAGAGACCCAGTACTTC. Protein sequence: CATSDPPQETQYF.

This clonotype has ten or more counts. This rearrangement joins TRBV9 to TRBJ2-3, with unresolved D. The V and J ends lost 1 base and 0 bases respectively, with 9 bases between them. The length of the CDR3 is 15 residues. Germline-derived CDR1 and CDR2 are SGDLS and YYNGEE. DNA for the CDR3: TGTGCCAGCAGCGTAAGATTAACTAGCACAGATACGCAGTATTTT. Amino acid sequence: CASSVRLTSTDTQYF.

At least ten counts were recorded for this clonotype. This chain connects TRBV12-3 or TRBV12-4 to TRBJ1-1; possibly TRBD1 for D (6 bases). The CDR3 totals 15 residues. Between the trimmed V and J ends, which lost 2 bases and 3 bases, there was a span of 13 bases. The CDR3 loop reads CASSLRGVGDTEAFF. In DNA form, the CDR3 reads TGTGCCAGCAGTTTAAGGGGGGTCGGGGACACTGAAGCTTTCTTT.

This clonotype was seen ten or more times. The V and J genes are TRBV4-2 and TRBJ2-4, with D possibly called TRBD1 or TRBD2 (7 bases each). Deletions cut 2 bases from V and 0 bases from J, with 14 bases between. The CDR3 extends over 17 amino acids. Germline V CDR1 and CDR2: LGHNA, YNFKEQ. The CDR3 is CASSQNPGGEAKNIQYF. CDR3 bases: TGTGCCAGCAGCCAAAACCCAGGGGGGGAAGCCAAAAACATTCAGTACTTC.

At least ten counts were recorded for this clonotype. The CDR3: CSVEADRGLDEQFF. The CDR3 DNA follows: TGCAGCGTTGAGGCGGACAGGGGGCTTGATGAGCAGTTCTTC. V is TRBV29-1 and J is TRBJ2-1; 11 bases fit TRBD1. Trimming cost V 3 bases and J 8 bases; bases outside gene matches: 6. This CDR3 is built from 14 residues. CDR1 and CDR2 (germline): SQVTM, ANQGSEA.

The table lists this clonotype with many counts. Written as DNA, the CDR3 is TGCGCCAGCAGCCAAGTAGGACTAGCGGGGGAAGAGACCCAGTACTTC. The encoded protein is CASSQVGLAGEETQYF. The rearrangement joins TRBV4-3 to TRBJ2-5; 13 nucleotides align to TRBD2. J gave up 3 bases and V 1 base, and 2 bases lay outside the gene matches. The CDR3 runs to 16 residues. Germline CDR1 LGHNA, CDR2 YSLEER.

The sample holds many counts of this clonotype. V and J are TRBV12-3 or TRBV12-4 and TRBJ2-1; D possibly matches TRBD1 or TRBD2 (5 bases each). The CDR3 runs to 15 residues. Trimming cost V 7 bases and J 6 bases, with 19 bases left between them. CDR3 nucleotide sequence: TGTGCCAGCACCCAACCGGGACGGCCACTCAATGAGCAGTTCTTC. Translating gives CASTQPGRPLNEQFF.

This clonotype was seen many times. The chain uses TRBV6-2 or TRBV6-3 and TRBJ2-5, with TRBD2 matching over 10 bases. CDR1 and CDR2 from the germline V gene are MNHEY and SVGEGT. The CDR3 is 14 amino acids. V shed 7 bases and J 2 bases; nucleotides not matched to a gene: 4. CDR3 coding DNA: TGTGCCAGCACTAGCGGGGGAGCTCAAGAGACCCAGTACTTC. Protein: CASTSGGAQETQYF.

This clonotype was counted at least ten times. This sequence joins TRBV27 and TRBJ1-2; D gene ambiguous. This CDR3 contains 12 residues. Trimming took 4 bases from V and 2 from J, leaving 5 bases between them. Germline V gene data show CDR1 as MNHEY and CDR2 as SMNVEV (reference sequence). The CDR3: CASSSWNYGYTF. The DNA of the CDR3 is TGTGCCAGCAGTTCCTGGAACTATGGCTACACCTTC.

There are many counts of this clonotype. This chain links TRBV29-1 with TRBJ1-5; D uncertain. The CDR3 loop spans 13 amino acids. Trimming took off 4 bases at V and 0 bases at J, with 7 bases between the two ends. Per germline, CDR1 SQVTM and CDR2 ANQGSEA. As DNA, the CDR3 is TGCAGCGTTGGACGGGATAGCAATCAGCCCCAGCATTTT. It yields the protein CSVGRDSNQPQHF.

This clonotype has ten or more counts. The chain employs TRBV6-1 and TRBJ1-1, with 8 positions matching TRBD1. CDR1 and CDR2 from the germline V gene are MNHNS and SASEGT. CDR3 length equals 14 residues. Germline trimming cut 5 bases from V and 5 bases from J; bases unmatched to any gene: 7. The CDR3 protein is CASSQDRVYTEAFF. The CDR3 nucleotides are TGTGCCAGCAGTCAGGACAGGGTATATACTGAAGCTTTCTTT.

At least ten counts were recorded for this clonotype. The rearrangement links TRBV5-1 to TRBJ2-3; D possibly corresponds to TRBD1 (6 bases). Trimming left V 1 base short and J 0 bases short, with 9 bases between. Germline CDR1 reads SGHRS; CDR2 reads YFSETQ. This CDR3 comprises 15 residues. CDR3 sequence reads: CASSLSQGSTDTQYF. The CDR3 DNA reads TGCGCCAGCAGCTTGAGTCAGGGGAGCACAGATACGCAGTATTTT. The full variable domain, in which reference TRBV5-1 and TRBJ2-3 provide the parts outside the CDR3, is KAGVTQTPRYLIKTRGQQVTLSCSPISGHRSVSWYQQTPGQGLQFLFEYFSETQRNKGNFPGRFSGRQFSNSRSEMNVSTLELGDSALYLCASSLSQGSTDTQYFGPGTRLTVL.

There are many counts of this clonotype. This chain uses TRBV10-3 with TRBJ2-7, with 9 nucleotides matching TRBD1. V trimming: 4 bases; J trimming: 4 bases; junction bases outside the gene matches: 8. Germline V gives CDR1 ENHRY, CDR2 SYGVKD. The CDR3 has 15 amino acids. For the CDR3, the DNA is TGTGCCATCAGTGGTCAGGGACAGGGTATTTACGAGCAGTACTTC. It translates to CAISGQGQGIYEQYF.

This clonotype was observed many times. The chain combines TRBV5-1 with TRBJ1-2; the D gene is possibly TRBD1 (5 bases). V was pared by 2 bases and J by 2 bases, with 7 bases between. Germline CDR1 is SGHRS and CDR2 is YFSETQ. This CDR3 is 13 amino acids long. This CDR3 reads CASSFRVNYGYTF. The DNA for the CDR3 is TGCGCCAGCAGCTTCAGGGTGAACTATGGCTACACCTTC.

This clonotype was seen many times. The chain couples TRBV20-1 to TRBJ2-5, with TRBD2 matching 8 bases. CDR1 DFQATT and CDR2 SNEGSKA come from the germline V gene (reference sequence). After removal of 0 bases from V and 0 bases from J, the junction contained 6 bases not matched to a gene. The CDR3 is made up of 16 amino acids. CDR3 nucleotides: TGCAGTGCTAGAGATGCCGCGGGGGGCAACCAAGAGACCCAGTACTTC. Its translation: CSARDAAGGNQETQYF.

This clonotype was counted many times. V gene TRBV7-2 combines with J gene TRBJ2-5, with 8 bases identical to TRBD1. With V trimmed by 2 bases and J by 3 bases, 2 bases remained unmatched. This CDR3 region has 14 residues. Germline values: CDR1 SGHTA, CDR2 FQGNSA. CDR3 in amino acids: CASSLQQGEETQYF. The DNA for the CDR3 is TGTGCCAGCAGCTTACAACAGGGGGAAGAGACCCAGTACTTC.

The J gene is TRBJ2-1, the V gene TRBV24-1; unclear D gene. From germline, CDR1 is KGHDR and CDR2 SFDVKD. This CDR3 has 15 amino acids. Trimming cost V 0 bases and J 10 bases, with 15 bases left between them. CDR3 region: CATSDLGQLGGEQFF. CDR3 coding DNA: TGTGCCACCAGTGATTTGGGGCAACTCGGTGGCGAGCAGTTCTTC.

This clonotype was seen many times. The DNA of the CDR3 is TGTGCCAGCTCACCGAAGGCGGGGACGGCCGGGGAGCTGTTTTTT. Translating gives CASSPKAGTAGELFF. This chain joins TRBV18 and TRBJ2-2, with a tentative D call TRBD2 (6 bases). V was shortened by 3 bases and J by 6 bases, with 14 bases between the two germline ends. CDR1 and CDR2 (germline): KGHSH, LQKENI. CDR3 length: 15 residues. The full variable domain, with the rest looked up from reference TRBV18 and TRBJ2-2, is NAGVMQNPRHLVRRRGQEARLRCSPMKGHSHVYWYRQLPEEGLKFMVYLQKENIIDESGMPKERFSAEFPKEGPSILRIQQVVRGDSAAYFCASSPKAGTAGELFFGEGSRLTVL.

This clonotype was counted many times. J is TRBJ2-3 and V is TRBV20-1, with D unclear. Germline values: CDR1 DFQATT, CDR2 SNEGSKA (reference sequence). The CDR3 totals 15 residues. The V gene lost 1 base and the J gene lost 2 bases, with 13 bases spanning the gap. The CDR3 bases are TGCAGTGCTAGAGGTTCTCGCGGCAACACAGATACGCAGTATTTT. Translated, it gives CSARGSRGNTDTQYF.

This clonotype was counted ten times or more. The V gene is TRBV4-1, the J gene TRBJ2-1; D is unclear. The CDR3 extends over 12 amino acids. Germline lookup yields CDR1 MGHRA and CDR2 YSYEKL. V lost 0 bases to trimming and J lost 10 bases, with 7 bases between them. Here the CDR3 DNA reads TGCGCCAGCAGCCAAGACATGGAAGAGCAGTTCTTC. Its translation is CASSQDMEEQFF.

In its sample, this clonotype was seen many times. The V call is TRBV11-2, the J call TRBJ2-7; perhaps TRBD1 as D (6 bases). Germline CDR1 SGHAT, CDR2 FQNNGV. The length of the CDR3 is 14 residues. V was shortened by 4 bases and J by 9 bases, with 19 bases between the two germline ends. Written as DNA, the CDR3 is TGTGCCAGCAGCTCCCTGACAGGAAGTACAGGGCAGTACTTC. It translates to CASSSLTGSTGQYF.